A selection of T cell receptor beta chains follows, all from one sample in a study of beta chain features in type 1 diabetes. The method was immunoSEQ multiplex PCR; TCRdb's version includes in-frame clones alone and lacks a portion of them. The sample holds about 360,000 clones, approximately 12% seen once. Source material: naive CD4+ T cells from blood. These TCRs come from a man aged 18 to 35 in good health. CDR3s include the opening cysteine and the closing phenylalanine or tryptophan. The D gene is left open where the match is weak. The size field is filled for only some rows; it gives once, few, many or a size class.

CDR3 DNA: TGCGCCAGCAGCTGGGACAGGGGTGGAACTGAAGCTTTCTTT; CDR3 protein: CASSWDRGGTEAFF; V gene: TRBV5-1; D gene: TRBD1; J gene: TRBJ1-1; clone size: few
CDR3 DNA: TGTGCCAGCAGCGTAGGACTCGGGCAAGAGACCCAGTACTTC; CDR3 protein: CASSVGLGQETQYF; V gene: TRBV9; D gene: -; J gene: TRBJ2-5; clone size: -
CDR3 DNA: TGTGCCAGCAGCGTAGGATCAGCGGGGGGCTACGAGCAGTACTTC; CDR3 protein: CASSVGSAGGYEQYF; V gene: TRBV9; D gene: TRBD2; J gene: TRBJ2-7; clone size: few
CDR3 DNA: TGTGCCAGCAGCGAAGGGGGTTCCTATAATTCACCCCTCCACTTT; CDR3 protein: CASSEGGSYNSPLHF; V gene: TRBV7-2; D gene: -; J gene: TRBJ1-6; clone size: few
CDR3 DNA: TGTGCCAGCAGCTTCCATATCCGAGAGGGAGGCTACACCTTC; CDR3 protein: CASSFHIREGGYTF; V gene: TRBV7-9; D gene: -; J gene: TRBJ1-2; clone size: few
CDR3 DNA: TGTGCCAGCAGCGTCGAGGATCCGCGGTCTGAAGCTTTCTTT; CDR3 protein: CASSVEDPRSEAFF; V gene: TRBV5-4; D gene: -; J gene: TRBJ1-1; clone size: -
CDR3 DNA: TGCGCCAGCAGCAAGGGGATCTCTGGAAACACCATATATTTT; CDR3 protein: CASSKGISGNTIYF; V gene: TRBV5-1; D gene: -; J gene: TRBJ1-3; clone size: few
CDR3 DNA: TGTGCCAGCAGTCCCCCGGGTAGCGGGATCTATGGCTACACCTTC; CDR3 protein: CASSPPGSGIYGYTF; V gene: TRBV28; D gene: -; J gene: TRBJ1-2; clone size: few
CDR3 DNA: TGTGCCAGCAGTTCCTCTCGGACTAGCGGGAGTGTAACAGATACGCAGTATTTT; CDR3 protein: CASSSSRTSGSVTDTQYF; V gene: TRBV28; D gene: TRBD2; J gene: TRBJ2-3; clone size: few
CDR3 DNA: TGCGCCAGCAGCCAAGGTCAGGGGGATGCGGGGTTTTACGAGCAGTACTTC; CDR3 protein: CASSQGQGDAGFYEQYF; V gene: TRBV4-3; D gene: -; J gene: TRBJ2-7; clone size: few
CDR3 DNA: TGTGCCAGCAGCTTAGTTTTAGGGAGAACGGCCTACGAGCAGTACTTC; CDR3 protein: CASSLVLGRTAYEQYF; V gene: TRBV11-2; D gene: -; J gene: TRBJ2-7; clone size: few
CDR3 DNA: TGTGCCAGCAGCGTAGGTACAGGGGAGCGGCATGGCTACACCTTC; CDR3 protein: CASSVGTGERHGYTF; V gene: TRBV9; D gene: TRBD1; J gene: TRBJ1-2; clone size: few
CDR3 DNA: TGCGCCAGCAGCCAGCCCACTAGCGGGGTGGGCTATACGCAGTATTTT; CDR3 protein: CASSQPTSGVGYTQYF; V gene: TRBV4-1; D gene: TRBD2; J gene: TRBJ2-3; clone size: -
CDR3 DNA: TGCGCCAGCAACCCACGGACAGGGTCTCGCACAGATACGCAGTATTTT; CDR3 protein: CASNPRTGSRTDTQYF; V gene: TRBV23-1; D gene: TRBD1; J gene: TRBJ2-3; clone size: few
CDR3 DNA: TGTGCCAGCAGCTTTGAGGGATCGAACACTGAAGCTTTCTTT; CDR3 protein: CASSFEGSNTEAFF; V gene: TRBV7-8; D gene: -; J gene: TRBJ1-1; clone size: -
CDR3 DNA: TGTGCCAGCAGTGAATTAACAGGGGGCCCTCTAAAGCAGTACTTC; CDR3 protein: CASSELTGGPLKQYF; V gene: TRBV25-1; D gene: TRBD1; J gene: TRBJ2-7; clone size: -
CDR3 DNA: TGTGCCAGCAGCCCTGGGGGCACCAGCACATATACGCAGTATTTT; CDR3 protein: CASSPGGTSTYTQYF; V gene: TRBV14; D gene: -; J gene: TRBJ2-3; clone size: -
CDR3 DNA: TGTGCCACCAGCAGAGATCGGGGGGTCACTGAAGCTTTCTTT; CDR3 protein: CATSRDRGVTEAFF; V gene: TRBV15; D gene: -; J gene: TRBJ1-1; clone size: -
CDR3 DNA: TGTGCCAGCAGCGTAGCCCGGATAGGAGGCACAGATACGCAGTATTTT; CDR3 protein: CASSVARIGGTDTQYF; V gene: TRBV9; D gene: -; J gene: TRBJ2-3; clone size: few
CDR3 DNA: TGCGCCAGCAGGCCAACAGGGACCCTACGAGGCTACACCTTC; CDR3 protein: CASRPTGTLRGYTF; V gene: TRBV5-1; D gene: -; J gene: TRBJ1-2; clone size: -
CDR3 DNA: TGTGCCACCAGCGAGCCGGGACAGGGATTCAATGAGCAGTTCTTC; CDR3 protein: CATSEPGQGFNEQFF; V gene: TRBV15; D gene: TRBD1; J gene: TRBJ2-1; clone size: many
CDR3 DNA: TGTGCCAGCAGTGAAGCTTTAGGACAGGGAAATCAGCCCCAGCATTTT; CDR3 protein: CASSEALGQGNQPQHF; V gene: TRBV6-1; D gene: TRBD1; J gene: TRBJ1-5; clone size: few
CDR3 DNA: TGTGCCAGCACCTTACTCAAGCTAGGTATCCATACGCAGTATTTT; CDR3 protein: CASTLLKLGIHTQYF; V gene: TRBV21-1; D gene: -; J gene: TRBJ2-3; clone size: -
CDR3 DNA: TGTGCCAGCAGCGTTTCACAGCGGGGGGCTGAGACCCAGTACTTC; CDR3 protein: CASSVSQRGAETQYF; V gene: TRBV9; D gene: TRBD2; J gene: TRBJ2-5; clone size: -
CDR3 DNA: TGTGCCAGCAATCGGGCGGGACAGACCTACGAGCAGTACTTC; CDR3 protein: CASNRAGQTYEQYF; V gene: TRBV6-5; D gene: -; J gene: TRBJ2-7; clone size: -
CDR3 DNA: TGTGCCAGCAGCCCCCCCCGTAGCTCTGGAAACACCATATATTTT; CDR3 protein: CASSPPRSSGNTIYF; V gene: TRBV28; D gene: -; J gene: TRBJ1-3; clone size: few
CDR3 DNA: TGTGCCAGCAGCTTAGCGCTACAGGGTTACACAGATACGCAGTATTTT; CDR3 protein: CASSLALQGYTDTQYF; V gene: TRBV7-9; D gene: -; J gene: TRBJ2-3; clone size: few
CDR3 DNA: TGTGCCAGCAGTTACTCGGGACTAGCGGGAAACTACGAGCAGTACTTC; CDR3 protein: CASSYSGLAGNYEQYF; V gene: TRBV6-5; D gene: TRBD2; J gene: TRBJ2-7; clone size: -
CDR3 DNA: TGTGCCAGCAGTATCGGGACAGATAACAATGAGCAGTTCTTC; CDR3 protein: CASSIGTDNNEQFF; V gene: TRBV6-1; D gene: TRBD1; J gene: TRBJ2-1; clone size: few
CDR3 DNA: TGTGCCAGCAGTTACAGGGACATTAACTATGGCTACACCTTC; CDR3 protein: CASSYRDINYGYTF; V gene: TRBV6-6; D gene: -; J gene: TRBJ1-2; clone size: few
CDR3 DNA: TGTGCCAGCAGAACTAGCGGGGCCTACACCTCATCCTACGAGCAGTACTTC; CDR3 protein: CASRTSGAYTSSYEQYF; V gene: TRBV7-2; D gene: TRBD2; J gene: TRBJ2-7; clone size: -
CDR3 DNA: TGTGCCAGCAGCCCCCAACAGGAGGGCTACACCTTC; CDR3 protein: CASSPQQEGYTF; V gene: TRBV5-8; D gene: -; J gene: TRBJ1-2; clone size: -
CDR3 DNA: TGCAGCGTTGCACTTGTTTCTGAAGCTTTCTTT; CDR3 protein: CSVALVSEAFF; V gene: TRBV29-1; D gene: -; J gene: TRBJ1-1; clone size: few
CDR3 DNA: TGCGCCAGCAGCTCCGGGACACCCTCGGAGCCCCAGCATTTT; CDR3 protein: CASSSGTPSEPQHF; V gene: TRBV5-1; D gene: -; J gene: TRBJ1-5; clone size: few
CDR3 DNA: TGTGCCAGCAGCCGAGGACAGGGATACACCTACGAGCAGTACTTC; CDR3 protein: CASSRGQGYTYEQYF; V gene: TRBV14; D gene: TRBD1; J gene: TRBJ2-7; clone size: -
CDR3 DNA: TGTGCCAGCTGGGACAGGGGCTCCTACAATGAGCAGTTCTTC; CDR3 protein: CASWDRGSYNEQFF; V gene: TRBV28; D gene: TRBD1; J gene: TRBJ2-1; clone size: few
CDR3 DNA: TGTGCCAGCGGGACAGGCATAGGGTTAGAGACCCAGTACTTC; CDR3 protein: CASGTGIGLETQYF; V gene: TRBV19; D gene: TRBD1; J gene: TRBJ2-5; clone size: few
CDR3 DNA: TGCAGCGTGGGACAGGGAGGGTCAGGGGCAGAGACCCAGTACTTC; CDR3 protein: CSVGQGGSGAETQYF; V gene: TRBV29-1; D gene: TRBD1; J gene: TRBJ2-5; clone size: -
CDR3 DNA: TGCGCCAGCAGCGAACGCCAGTTAAGCCGGGACACCGGGGAGCTGTTTTTT; CDR3 protein: CASSERQLSRDTGELFF; V gene: TRBV5-1; D gene: -; J gene: TRBJ2-2; clone size: -
CDR3 DNA: TGTGCCAGCAGAACCCTTAGAGGCGGGGGGACTCCCACGCCGTACGGGCAGTACTTC; CDR3 protein: CASRTLRGGGTPTPYGQYF; V gene: TRBV28; D gene: TRBD2; J gene: TRBJ2-7; clone size: -
CDR3 DNA: TGTGCCAGCTCACAGGACAGGGCCGGGGAGCTGTTTTTT; CDR3 protein: CASSQDRAGELFF; V gene: TRBV18; D gene: TRBD1; J gene: TRBJ2-2; clone size: -
CDR3 DNA: TGTGCCAGCAGCTTAAGGACAGGACCCCTACTCCAAGGCTACACCTTC; CDR3 protein: CASSLRTGPLLQGYTF; V gene: TRBV7-2; D gene: TRBD1; J gene: TRBJ1-2; clone size: few
CDR3 DNA: TGCACCAGCAGAACAAAACAGGTATCCACATTCTACGAGCAGTACTTC; CDR3 protein: CTSRTKQVSTFYEQYF; V gene: TRBV1; D gene: -; J gene: TRBJ2-7; clone size: -
CDR3 DNA: TGTGCCAGCAGTTCGGGACAGCCCATAAGGGGGGCCAACGTCCTGACTTTC; CDR3 protein: CASSSGQPIRGANVLTF; V gene: TRBV28; D gene: TRBD1; J gene: TRBJ2-6; clone size: -
CDR3 DNA: TGTGCCAGCAGTCGGGACAGGGTACAACAGCCCCAGCATTTT; CDR3 protein: CASSRDRVQQPQHF; V gene: TRBV28; D gene: TRBD1; J gene: TRBJ1-5; clone size: -
CDR3 DNA: TGTGCCACAGGCACAGATACGCAGTATTTT; CDR3 protein: CATGTDTQYF; V gene: TRBV27; D gene: -; J gene: TRBJ2-3; clone size: few
CDR3 DNA: TGTGCCAGCAGCAGCGGGACAGGGGGAGAGCCCCAGCATTTT; CDR3 protein: CASSSGTGGEPQHF; V gene: TRBV6-6; D gene: TRBD1; J gene: TRBJ1-5; clone size: few
CDR3 DNA: TGTGCCAGCAGCGGCGGGGGGCTGGGGACTGAAGCTTTCTTT; CDR3 protein: CASSGGGLGTEAFF; V gene: TRBV7-8; D gene: -; J gene: TRBJ1-1; clone size: -
CDR3 DNA: TGTGCCAGCAGCGAAAGAGGGACAGGGACTTTTGAAGCTTTCTTT; CDR3 protein: CASSERGTGTFEAFF; V gene: TRBV7-2; D gene: TRBD1; J gene: TRBJ1-1; clone size: few
CDR3 DNA: TGTGCCTGGAGTTCCCCACGGTACGAGCAGTACTTC; CDR3 protein: CAWSSPRYEQYF; V gene: TRBV30; D gene: -; J gene: TRBJ2-7; clone size: few
CDR3 DNA: TGTGCCAGCACCAACGGGGGGAATGAAAAACTGTTTTTT; CDR3 protein: CASTNGGNEKLFF; V gene: TRBV7-9; D gene: -; J gene: TRBJ1-4; clone size: few
CDR3 DNA: TGCGCCAGCAGCCGACGACTAGCGGGGGACACAGATACGCAGTATTTT; CDR3 protein: CASSRRLAGDTDTQYF; V gene: TRBV4-3; D gene: TRBD2; J gene: TRBJ2-3; clone size: -
CDR3 DNA: TGCGCCAGCAGCTTGGGGCAGGGATCCGATACGCAGTATTTT; CDR3 protein: CASSLGQGSDTQYF; V gene: TRBV5-1; D gene: -; J gene: TRBJ2-3; clone size: -
CDR3 DNA: TGTGCCAGCAGCCTTCGGGCGGGAGAAGATACGCAGTATTTT; CDR3 protein: CASSLRAGEDTQYF; V gene: TRBV4-2; D gene: TRBD2; J gene: TRBJ2-3; clone size: few
CDR3 DNA: TGTGCCAGTAGTATAGGGGGACAGAGAAACACTGAAGCTTTCTTT; CDR3 protein: CASSIGGQRNTEAFF; V gene: TRBV19; D gene: TRBD1; J gene: TRBJ1-1; clone size: -